This is a list of T cell receptor beta chains from one sample in a study of T cells after yellow fever vaccination. TCRdb reanalysed the 5' RACE reads using MiXCR and keeps one entry per CDR3 protein. In the table there are some 600,000 distinct CDR3 sequences, 9% to 15% of which are singletons. The sequenced sample was PBMCs, obtained on the day of the yellow fever booster vaccination. These receptors all come from a man aged 25-40 years who received the YFV17D yellow fever vaccine. Each CDR3 is given with its conserved first and last residue. Fields, in order: D gene, V gene, clone size, J gene, CDR3 protein, CDR3 DNA. The D gene is left open where the match is weak. Size is omitted from some rows. Given values are once, few, many or a class for expanded clones.

NA	TRBV4-3	few	TRBJ2-2	CASSQDWGGGVELFF	TGCGCCAGCAGCCAAGATTGGGGGGGCGGGGTGGAGCTGTTTTTT
TRBD1	TRBV5-4	NA	TRBJ2-5	CASSYDRGETQYF	TGTGCCAGCAGCTACGACAGGGGAGAGACCCAGTACTTC
TRBD2	TRBV14	NA	TRBJ2-7	CASSQVASGRYEQYF	TGTGCCAGCAGCCAAGTCGCTAGCGGGAGGTACGAGCAGTACTTC
NA	TRBV2	once	TRBJ1-5	CASSGSGFNQPQHF	TGTGCCAGCAGTGGGTCAGGTTTCAATCAGCCCCAGCATTTT
NA	TRBV28	NA	TRBJ2-6	CASSLQGYGANVLTF	TGTGCCAGCAGTCTACAGGGTTATGGGGCCAACGTCCTGACTTTC
TRBD2	TRBV29-1	NA	TRBJ2-3	CSVEDGRVDTQYF	TGCAGCGTTGAAGACGGGAGGGTGGATACGCAGTATTTT
TRBD2	TRBV20-1	few	TRBJ2-1	CSGSGGDNEQFF	TGCAGTGGTAGCGGGGGGGACAATGAGCAGTTCTTC
NA	TRBV6-1	few	TRBJ1-1	CASSEDAFLDTEAFF	TGTGCCAGCAGTGAGGATGCGTTTTTGGACACTGAAGCTTTCTTT
NA	TRBV11-2	once	TRBJ2-7	CASSDYGILQYF	TGTGCCAGCAGCGATTACGGTATCCTGCAGTACTTC
NA	TRBV6-5	few	TRBJ2-7	CASSYWQPPSYEQYF	TGTGCCAGCAGTTATTGGCAGCCTCCCAGCTACGAGCAGTACTTC
TRBD2	TRBV7-6	few	TRBJ2-1	CASSLGEGSYNEQFF	TGTGCCAGCAGCTTAGGGGAGGGCTCCTACAATGAGCAGTTCTTC
TRBD2	TRBV27	many	TRBJ2-7	CASGGRALSAEQYF	TGTGCCAGCGGCGGGAGGGCCCTTTCTGCCGAGCAGTACTTC
NA	TRBV5-1	many	TRBJ2-5	CASSLAAAQETQYF	TGCGCCAGCAGCTTGGCGGCGGCTCAAGAGACCCAGTACTTC
TRBD1	TRBV7-2	few	TRBJ2-7	CASSGGQGQEQYF	TGTGCCAGCAGCGGCGGACAGGGCCAGGAGCAGTACTTC
NA	TRBV7-6	few	TRBJ2-1	CASKRAVTGEQFF	TGTGCCAGCAAAAGGGCCGTAACGGGCGAGCAGTTCTTC
TRBD2	TRBV28	few	TRBJ2-7	CASSRTSGNTVYEQYF	TGTGCCAGCAGCAGGACTAGCGGTAACACGGTCTACGAGCAGTACTTC
NA	TRBV7-2	few	TRBJ2-7	CASSYAGFAEQYF	TGTGCCAGCAGCTACGCCGGGTTCGCCGAGCAGTACTTC
TRBD1	TRBV7-9	NA	TRBJ1-5	CASSLGQGGSNQPQPF	TGTGCCAGCAGCTTGGGACAGGGTGGGAGCAATCAGCCCCAGCCTTTT
NA	TRBV7-2	few	TRBJ2-7	CASTPLGGVEQYF	TGTGCCAGCACCCCCTTAGGAGGGGTCGAGCAGTACTTC
NA	TRBV20-1	NA	TRBJ1-2	CSATGQGEGYTF	TGCAGTGCCACCGGGCAGGGTGAAGGCTACACCTTC
NA	TRBV20-1	few	TRBJ2-7	CSAPRGSSYEQYF	TGCAGTGCCCCCCGGGGTAGCTCCTACGAGCAGTACTTC
NA	TRBV7-2	few	TRBJ2-3	CASSLVSLGRGADTQYF	TGTGCCAGCAGCTTAGTGTCTCTCGGGAGAGGCGCAGATACGCAGTATTTT
NA	TRBV28	NA	TRBJ2-5	CASSSGALSQETQYF	TGTGCCAGCAGTTCGGGGGCCCTTTCCCAAGAGACCCAGTACTTC
TRBD1	TRBV27	few	TRBJ2-7	CASSLRRTGTDEQYF	TGTGCCAGCAGTTTACGACGGACAGGGACGGACGAGCAGTACTTC
TRBD2	TRBV20-1	NA	TRBJ2-1	CSASSASGSSYNEQFF	TGCAGTGCTTCCAGCGCTAGCGGGAGTTCCTACAATGAGCAGTTCTTC
TRBD2	TRBV11-2	NA	TRBJ2-3	CASSLNPGLVPDTQYF	TGTGCCAGCAGCTTAAACCCGGGACTAGTACCAGATACGCAGTATTTT
NA	TRBV11-1	few	TRBJ2-1	CASSPGTGMYTSGKYNEQFF	TGTGCCAGCAGCCCCGGGACAGGGATGTACACTAGCGGTAAATACAATGAGCAGTTCTTC
TRBD1	TRBV7-2	NA	TRBJ2-1	CASSPDRVSNNEQFF	TGTGCCAGCAGCCCTGACAGGGTCTCCAACAATGAGCAGTTCTTC
NA	TRBV20-1	few	TRBJ2-3	CSARNLLADTQYF	TGCAGTGCAAGGAATCTGCTGGCAGATACGCAGTATTTT
NA	TRBV4-3	NA	TRBJ2-2	CASSQVLDTGELFF	TGCGCCAGCAGCCAAGTGTTAGACACCGGGGAGCTGTTTTTT
TRBD1	TRBV27	NA	TRBJ1-4	CASSSQGFNEKLFF	TGTGCCAGCAGTTCACAGGGGTTTAATGAAAAACTGTTTTTT
NA	TRBV4-3	NA	TRBJ2-5	CASSQDHEETQYF	TGCGCCAGCAGCCAAGATCACGAGGAGACCCAGTACTTC
TRBD2	TRBV6-1	NA	TRBJ2-5	CATATSGSGETQYF	TGTGCCACCGCGACTAGCGGGAGTGGAGAGACCCAGTACTTC
NA	TRBV14	NA	TRBJ2-1	CASSAGPTRGFF	TGTGCCAGCAGCGCCGGACCGACTCGAGGGTTCTTC
NA	TRBV3-1	NA	TRBJ2-7	CASSQDHARVYEQYF	TGTGCCAGCAGCCAAGATCACGCGAGAGTCTACGAGCAGTACTTC
TRBD1	TRBV6-5	few	TRBJ1-5	CASSYTGGGQPQHF	TGTGCCAGCAGTTATACAGGGGGCGGTCAGCCCCAGCATTTT
TRBD1	TRBV5-1	many	TRBJ2-7	CASSLFSGGSYEQYF	TGCGCCAGCAGCTTGTTCTCAGGGGGCTCCTACGAGCAGTACTTC
TRBD1	TRBV27	NA	TRBJ2-1	CASSLRGQMYNNEQFF	TGTGCCAGCAGTTTGAGGGGACAGATGTATAACAATGAGCAGTTCTTC
NA	TRBV7-2	NA	TRBJ2-2	CASSPDPQRELFF	TGTGCCAGCAGCCCAGACCCACAGCGGGAGCTGTTTTTT
NA	TRBV5-1	NA	TRBJ1-1	CASSTRQWGTEAFF	TGCGCCAGCAGCACGAGACAGTGGGGGACTGAAGCTTTCTTT
TRBD1	TRBV7-2	many	TRBJ2-5	CASSQSRGTGGGETQYF	TGTGCCAGCAGCCAATCTCGCGGAACAGGGGGCGGAGAGACCCAGTACTTC
TRBD2	TRBV29-1	NA	TRBJ2-1	CSGASRAGGPGEQFF	TGCAGCGGCGCCTCACGCGCGGGAGGGCCGGGTGAGCAGTTCTTC
NA	TRBV28	NA	TRBJ2-3	CASSSPPGGGTDTQYF	TGTGCCAGCAGCTCTCCCCCGGGTGGGGGAACAGATACGCAGTATTTT
TRBD1	TRBV5-1	NA	TRBJ2-7	CASSSGQGPAYEQYF	TGCGCCAGCAGCTCAGGACAGGGTCCCGCCTACGAGCAGTACTTC
NA	TRBV6-6	NA	TRBJ2-7	CASNRQTSYEQYF	TGTGCCAGCAATCGACAGACATCCTACGAGCAGTACTTC
NA	TRBV21-1	few	TRBJ2-1	CASKLAGGPQSNEQFF	TGTGCCAGCAAACTAGCGGGAGGGCCCCAGAGCAATGAGCAGTTCTTC